A single T cell receptor (beta chain) is shown here with its context. This receptor's antigen is unknown. The record has no base qualities; no much larger clone is one base away. From the germline V gene (reference sequence), CDR1 is MNHEY and CDR2 is SMNVEV. V is clipped by 6 bases and J by 1 base, and the sequence between their germline boundaries is 6 bases long. The CDR3 numbers 12 residues from cysteine through phenylalanine. Only the CDR3 DNA stays, 36 bases, in frame from base 1. The data stem from a study of cytomegalovirus exposure and HLA in healthy donors (TCRdb year 2017). With regard to the full study: According to a later analysis, the 120 or so validation repertoires were produced on the same platform as the 600 to 850 repertoires of the first cohort. The study aimed to test whether cataloging public T cell receptors could reveal signatures of past pathogen exposure. Along with the roughly 670-subject first cohort, a separate validation cohort of around 120 different subjects was used. To predict cytomegalovirus infection status, the study combined high-throughput TCR immunosequencing, statistical association of individual TCRs with disease status, and machine learning.

Library generation was performed with the immunoSEQ multiplex PCR assay. The published analysis was carried out like this. A statistical classification framework was developed to diagnose cytomegalovirus status using the catalog of TCR beta chain sequences. Here the immuneACCESS table is served through TCRdb, limited to in-frame sequences with V and J called. Missing clones are a known gap in these copies; in checked studies unresolved V genes cover under half, and the rest lacks a known reason. V, J and clone size reflect that table, while D and trimming were determined from the DNA. This sample has 200,000 to 250,000 clones in its table, and 80% to 85% of those were observed once. Over 12% of the sample is in the top ten clones. Summary of the overall study and its limitations: In vitro tests confirmed that a few of the cytomegalovirus-associated TCR beta chains recognize cytomegalovirus antigens. In both the original and validation cohorts, the classifier was reported to diagnose cytomegalovirus status with high specificity and sensitivity. The study listed approximately 160 TCR beta chains as associated with cytomegalovirus. Most TCR sequences were seen in very few donors, while some public TCRs were found in many individuals. A later analysis lacked HLA typing for the validation cohort, so it scored co-occurrence in that cohort across all 120 or so repertoires. Of the cluster scores, 90% to 95% were above 0 in a later analysis, which found that TCRs clustered in the first cohort also tended to co-occur in the 120 validation repertoires. It was suggested by the authors that the approach could potentially be generalized to other disease states and immunological phenotypes.

Separate from the approximately 700-subject first cohort, the validation cohort of 90 to 150 subjects was the group to which the donors belonged. This chain joins TRBV27 to TRBJ1-1; TRBD1 could be the D gene, as 5 bases match. The sequence was collected from a woman aged 25-40 years in good health and CMV-seropositive. Specimen: PBMCs. The sequenced DNA: TGTGCCAGCAGCCAGGGGAACACTGAAGCTTTCTTT. Its product reads: CASSQGNTEAFF.